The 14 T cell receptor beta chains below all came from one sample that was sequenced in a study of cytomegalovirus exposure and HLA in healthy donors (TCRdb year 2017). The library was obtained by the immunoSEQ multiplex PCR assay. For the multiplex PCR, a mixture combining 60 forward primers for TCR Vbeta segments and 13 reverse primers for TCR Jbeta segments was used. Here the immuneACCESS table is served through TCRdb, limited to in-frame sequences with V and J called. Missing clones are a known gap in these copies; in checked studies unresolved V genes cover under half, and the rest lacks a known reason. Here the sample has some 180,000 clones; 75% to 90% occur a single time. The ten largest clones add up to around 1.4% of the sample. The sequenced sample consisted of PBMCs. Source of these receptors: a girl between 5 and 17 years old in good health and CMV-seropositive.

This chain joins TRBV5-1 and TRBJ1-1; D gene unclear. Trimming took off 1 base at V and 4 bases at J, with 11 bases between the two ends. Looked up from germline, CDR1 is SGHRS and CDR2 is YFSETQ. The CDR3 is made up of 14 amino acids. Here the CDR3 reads CASSLSGYGTEAFF. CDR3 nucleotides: TGCGCCAGCAGCTTGTCGGGGTATGGCACTGAAGCTTTCTTT.

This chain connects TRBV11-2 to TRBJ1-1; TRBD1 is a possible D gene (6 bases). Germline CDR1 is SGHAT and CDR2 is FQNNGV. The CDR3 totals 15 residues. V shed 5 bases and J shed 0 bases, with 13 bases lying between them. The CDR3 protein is CASSVARGMNTEAFF. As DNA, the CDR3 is TGTGCCAGCAGCGTAGCCAGGGGCATGAACACTGAAGCTTTCTTT.

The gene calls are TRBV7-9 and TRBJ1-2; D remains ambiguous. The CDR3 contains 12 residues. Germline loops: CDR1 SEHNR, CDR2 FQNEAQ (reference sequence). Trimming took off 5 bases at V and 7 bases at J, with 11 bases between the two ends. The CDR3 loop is CASSPEERGYTF. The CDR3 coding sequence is TGTGCCAGCAGCCCGGAGGAACGTGGCTACACCTTC.

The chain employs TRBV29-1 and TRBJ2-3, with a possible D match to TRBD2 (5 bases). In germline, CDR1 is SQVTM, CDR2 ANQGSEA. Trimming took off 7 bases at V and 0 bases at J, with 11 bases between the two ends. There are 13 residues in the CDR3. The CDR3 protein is CSAILGSTDTQYF. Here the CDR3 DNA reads TGCAGCGCTATACTAGGGAGCACAGATACGCAGTATTTT.

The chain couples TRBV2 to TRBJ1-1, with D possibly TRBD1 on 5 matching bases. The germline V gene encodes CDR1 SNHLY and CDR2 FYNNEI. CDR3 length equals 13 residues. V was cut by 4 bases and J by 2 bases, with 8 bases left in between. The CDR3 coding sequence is TGTGCCAGCAGTGGACAGCCTAACACTGAAGCTTTCTTT. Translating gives CASSGQPNTEAFF.

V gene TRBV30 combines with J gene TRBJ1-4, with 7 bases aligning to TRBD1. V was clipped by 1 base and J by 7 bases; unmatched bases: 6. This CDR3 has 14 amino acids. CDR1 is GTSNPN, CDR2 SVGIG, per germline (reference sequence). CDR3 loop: CAWSDQGVAEKLFF. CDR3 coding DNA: TGTGCCTGGAGTGATCAGGGGGTAGCTGAAAAACTGTTTTTT.

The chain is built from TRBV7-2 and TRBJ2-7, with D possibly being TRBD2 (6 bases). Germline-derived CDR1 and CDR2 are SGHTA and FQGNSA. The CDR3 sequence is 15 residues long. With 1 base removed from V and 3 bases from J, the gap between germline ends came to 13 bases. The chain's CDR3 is CASSLVVGSDYEQYF. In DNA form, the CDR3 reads TGTGCCAGCAGCTTAGTGGTCGGGAGTGACTACGAGCAGTACTTC.

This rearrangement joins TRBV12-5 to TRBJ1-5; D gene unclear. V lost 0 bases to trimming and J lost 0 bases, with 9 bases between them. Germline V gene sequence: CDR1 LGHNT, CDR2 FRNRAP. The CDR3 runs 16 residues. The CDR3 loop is CASGLVPGGSNQPQHF. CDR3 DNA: TGTGCTAGTGGTTTGGTACCCGGAGGTAGCAATCAGCCCCAGCATTTT.

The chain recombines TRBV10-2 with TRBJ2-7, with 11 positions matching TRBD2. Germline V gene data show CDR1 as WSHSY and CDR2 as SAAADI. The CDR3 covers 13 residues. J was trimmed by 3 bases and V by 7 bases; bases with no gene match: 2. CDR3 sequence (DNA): TGCGCCAGCACACTAGCGGGGGTCTACGAGCAGTACTTC. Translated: CASTLAGVYEQYF.

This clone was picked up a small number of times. This chain's CDR3 is CASSLGTTGGGNTIYF. Here the CDR3 DNA reads TGTGCCAGCAGCTTGGGGACCACAGGGGGCGGAAACACCATATATTTT. This rearrangement joins TRBV5-4 to TRBJ1-3, with 9 positions matching TRBD1. The CDR3 length is 16 residues. After removal of 0 bases from V and 4 bases from J, the junction contained 5 bases not matched to a gene. CDR1 and CDR2 from the germline V gene are SGHNT and YYREEE (reference sequence). Full variable domain (outside the CDR3, taken from reference TRBV5-4 and TRBJ1-3): ETGVTQSPTHLIKTRGQQVTLRCSSQSGHNTVSWYQQALGQGPQFIFQYYREEENGRGNFPPRFSGLQFPNYSSELNVNALELDDSALYLCASSLGTTGGGNTIYFGEGSWLTVV.

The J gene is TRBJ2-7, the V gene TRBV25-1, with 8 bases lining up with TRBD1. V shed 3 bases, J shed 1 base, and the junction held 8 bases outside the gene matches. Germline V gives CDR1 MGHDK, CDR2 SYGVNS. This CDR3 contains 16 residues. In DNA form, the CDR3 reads TGTGCCAGCAGTGACCATTGGACAGGGCCTTCCTACGAGCAGTACTTC. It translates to CASSDHWTGPSYEQYF.

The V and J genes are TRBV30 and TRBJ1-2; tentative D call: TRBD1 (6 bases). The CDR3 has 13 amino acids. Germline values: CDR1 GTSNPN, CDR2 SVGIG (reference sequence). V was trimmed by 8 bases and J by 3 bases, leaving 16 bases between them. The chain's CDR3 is CATNRGADYGYTF. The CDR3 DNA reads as TGTGCCACCAATCGGGGGGCTGACTATGGCTACACCTTC.

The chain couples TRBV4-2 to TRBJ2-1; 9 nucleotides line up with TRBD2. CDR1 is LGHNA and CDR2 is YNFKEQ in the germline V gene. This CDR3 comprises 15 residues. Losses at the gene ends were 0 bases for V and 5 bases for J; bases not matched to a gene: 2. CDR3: CASSQEASGNNEQFF. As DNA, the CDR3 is TGTGCCAGCAGCCAAGAGGCTAGCGGGAACAATGAGCAGTTCTTC.

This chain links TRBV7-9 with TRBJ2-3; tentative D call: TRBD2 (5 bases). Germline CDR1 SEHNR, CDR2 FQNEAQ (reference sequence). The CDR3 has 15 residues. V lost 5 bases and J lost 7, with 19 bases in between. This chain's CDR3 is CASSPRGPITHTQYF. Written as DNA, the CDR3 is TGTGCCAGCAGCCCCCGAGGGCCAATTACCCATACGCAGTATTTT. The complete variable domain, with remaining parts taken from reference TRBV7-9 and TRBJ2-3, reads DTGVSQNPRHKITKRGQNVTFRCDPISEHNRLYWYRQTLGQGPEFLTYFQNEAQLEKSRLLSDRFSAERPKGSFSTLEIQRTEQGDSAMYLCASSPRGPITHTQYFGPGTRLTVL.